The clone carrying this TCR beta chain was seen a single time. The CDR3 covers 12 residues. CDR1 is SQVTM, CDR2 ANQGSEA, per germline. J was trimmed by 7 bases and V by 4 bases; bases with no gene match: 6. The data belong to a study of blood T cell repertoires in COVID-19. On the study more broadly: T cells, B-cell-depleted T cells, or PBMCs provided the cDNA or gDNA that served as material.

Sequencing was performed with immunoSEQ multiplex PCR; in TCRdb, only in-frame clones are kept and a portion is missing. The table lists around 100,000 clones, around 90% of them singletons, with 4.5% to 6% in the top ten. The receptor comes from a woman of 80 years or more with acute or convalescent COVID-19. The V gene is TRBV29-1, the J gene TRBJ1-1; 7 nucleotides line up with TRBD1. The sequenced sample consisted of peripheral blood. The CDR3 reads CSVAARGSEAFF. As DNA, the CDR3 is TGCAGCGTTGCGGCCAGGGGGAGTGAAGCTTTCTTT.